This T cell receptor beta chain is from a study of T cells in Graves' hyperthyroidism and ophthalmopathy. The CDR3 is 13 amino acids. Trimming took off 9 bases at V and 1 base at J, with 13 bases between the two ends. CDR1 is SGHRS and CDR2 is YFSETQ in the germline V gene. Researchers amplified the TCR beta CDR3 regions from RNA transcripts. The HTBI primer set served for first-round RT-PCR of the TCR CDR3. TCRdb reprocessed the multiplex PCR reads with MiXCR, giving one entry per CDR3 protein. The table has about 200,000 distinct CDR3 sequences, around 16% seen once. A remark on this clonotype: Antigen specificity is unknown.

Participants, patients aged 18 to 65, had newly diagnosed hyperthyroidism with a duration under 2 months. Study outcomes and limitations: Blood samples included most of the expanded thyroid clonotypes exceeding 0.001. Researchers report that a 13 V-J model separated ophthalmopathy from stable hyperthyroidism.

The source of this sequence is a woman aged 45-59 years with Graves' hyperthyroidism. The chain combines TRBV5-1 with TRBJ1-2, with D unresolved. Sequences were obtained from blood. The CDR3, as DNA: TGCGCCACCTACAGTGGAAATAACTATGGCTACACCTTC. This sequence encodes CATYSGNNYGYTF.